Listed here are 32 T cell receptor beta chains from one sample, sequenced in a study of cytomegalovirus exposure and HLA in healthy donors. Researchers ran the PCR with 60 Vbeta and 13 Jbeta primers. Method: immunoSEQ multiplex PCR; TCRdb's copy keeps in-frame clones and lacks some. The sample lists 160,000 or so clones; around 78% were seen once. The sequenced material came from PBMCs. The receptors were sampled from a woman aged 40-49 years in good health and CMV-seronegative.

A few counts support this clone. The rearrangement joins TRBV4-2 to TRBJ2-5; TRBD2 aligns across 9 bases. V lost 1 base to trimming and J lost 3 bases; unmatched junction nucleotides: 3. Germline V lookup: CDR1 LGHNA, CDR2 YNFKEQ. The CDR3 is 15 amino acids. CDR3: CASSQGREGKETQYF. The CDR3 DNA reads as TGTGCCAGCAGCCAAGGGCGGGAGGGGAAAGAGACCCAGTACTTC.

The table lists this clone with a few counts. V usage is TRBV19 and J usage is TRBJ2-7; 7 nucleotides line up with TRBD2. The trim removed 0 bases at V and 2 bases at J, leaving 7 bases unmatched. This CDR3 spans 16 amino acids. Germline V gene data show CDR1 as LNHDA and CDR2 as SQIVND (reference sequence). The CDR3 bases are TGTGCCAGTAGTATAGAGTGGGGGGGGGATGCCTACGAGCAGTACTTC. This sequence encodes CASSIEWGGDAYEQYF.

The chain couples TRBV28 to TRBJ2-4; D is possibly TRBD2 (5 bases). This CDR3 comprises 14 residues. Germline V gives CDR1 MDHEN, CDR2 SYDVKM. Trimming removed 8 bases from V and 6 bases from J, with 17 bases in between. CDR3 sequence (DNA): TGTGCCAGCTATAGTCCGGGGAATGGAAACATTCAGTACTTC. It specifies CASYSPGNGNIQYF.

This clone was seen a single time. The V and J genes are TRBV5-4 and TRBJ2-5, with D possibly matching TRBD2 (5 bases). The germline V gene has CDR1 SGHNT and CDR2 YYREEE (reference sequence). This CDR3 spans 18 amino acids. Trimming took off 0 bases at V and 1 base at J, with 19 bases between the two ends. The CDR3 DNA is TGTGCCAGCAGCTTGGGCGGAGGTTTTAGACCGGCCCAAGAGACCCAGTACTTC. It is translated as CASSLGGGFRPAQETQYF.

V is TRBV6-1 and J is TRBJ2-7; 9 bases fit TRBD2. CDR1 and CDR2 from the germline V gene are MNHNS and SASEGT. The CDR3 length is 14 residues. The trim removed 3 bases at V and 2 bases at J, leaving 2 bases unmatched. This CDR3 reads CASSDLAGAYEQYF. CDR3 DNA sequence: TGTGCCAGCAGTGATTTAGCGGGAGCCTACGAGCAGTACTTC.

This clone showed up just once. This sequence joins TRBV28 and TRBJ1-2; 7 bases fit TRBD1. Losses at the gene ends were 7 bases for V and 2 bases for J; bases not matched to a gene: 7. Germline V gene sequence: CDR1 MDHEN, CDR2 SYDVKM. The CDR3 sequence is 14 residues long. The CDR3 is CASTRGQSNYGYTF. The CDR3 nucleotides read TGTGCCAGCACCAGGGGACAGTCAAACTATGGCTACACCTTC.

The chain carries TRBV28 and TRBJ2-3; 9 bases fit TRBD1. The length of the CDR3 is 16 residues. V dropped 5 bases and J dropped 4; count of bases not matched to a gene: 10. Germline CDR1 is MDHEN and CDR2 is SYDVKM. DNA for the CDR3: TGTGCCAGCAGTACAGGGGGCACACTTTTATCAGATACGCAGTATTTT. Its protein is CASSTGGTLLSDTQYF.

The CDR3 region is CASSDQGAFNTGELFF. Here the CDR3 DNA reads TGTGCCAGCAGTGATCAGGGGGCATTTAACACCGGGGAGCTGTTTTTT. The J gene is TRBJ2-2, the V gene TRBV2, with 8 nucleotides matching TRBD1. The V and J ends lost 3 bases and 2 bases, in that order; junction bases with no gene match: 5. Germline CDR1 and CDR2: SNHLY and FYNNEI. This CDR3 has 16 residues.

The V call is TRBV7-2, the J call TRBJ2-7; TRBD1 might be the D (6 bases). V was cut by 1 base and J by 2 bases, with 21 bases left in between. The CDR3 is 18 residues long. In germline, CDR1 is SGHTA, CDR2 FQGNSA. The CDR3 DNA is TGTGCCAGCAGCTTAGGACGAAATACCAGACAGGCCCCCTACGAGCAGTACTTC. Its protein product is CASSLGRNTRQAPYEQYF.

The chain recombines TRBV2 with TRBJ2-7; the D gene is possibly TRBD2 (6 bases). The germline V and J ends were trimmed by 3 bases and 4 bases, with 19 bases remaining between them. CDR1 is SNHLY and CDR2 is FYNNEI in the germline V gene. There are 16 residues in the CDR3. CDR3 residues: CASSDGAGHGGYEQYF. The CDR3 DNA sequence: TGTGCCAGCAGTGATGGGGCGGGGCACGGTGGGTACGAGCAGTACTTC. Full variable domain (outside the CDR3, taken from reference TRBV2 and TRBJ2-7): EPEVTQTPSHQVTQMGQEVILRCVPISNHLYFYWYRQILGQKVEFLVSFYNNEISEKSEIFDDQFSVERPDGSNFTLKIRSTKLEDSAMYFCASSDGAGHGGYEQYFGPGTRLTVT.

J is TRBJ2-1 and V is TRBV28; the D is unclear. The CDR3 spans 14 residues. With 3 bases removed from V and 1 base from J, the gap between germline ends came to 7 bases. CDR1 MDHEN and CDR2 SYDVKM come from the germline V gene. CDR3 in amino acids: CASSFERSYNEQFF. The CDR3 nucleotides are TGTGCCAGCAGTTTCGAGAGGTCCTACAATGAGCAGTTCTTC.

The DNA for the CDR3 is TGCGCCAGCAGCTTGATAGGGGACACTGAAGCTTTCTTT. Its protein is CASSLIGDTEAFF. The chain employs TRBV5-1 and TRBJ1-1; possible D gene TRBD1, 5 bases. This CDR3 has 13 amino acids. Trimming stripped 1 base from V and 3 bases from J, with 7 bases between. In germline, CDR1 is SGHRS, CDR2 YFSETQ.

The V and J genes are TRBV30 and TRBJ1-5; D may be TRBD1 (5 bases). The CDR3 spans 14 residues. Germline assignment: CDR1 GTSNPN and CDR2 SVGIG (reference sequence). V was clipped by 3 bases and J by 1 base, with 10 bases between them. In nucleotides, the CDR3 is TGTGCCTGGAGCTGGAAGGGGAGCAATCAGCCCCAGCATTTT. Protein sequence: CAWSWKGSNQPQHF.

The J gene is TRBJ1-1, the V gene TRBV6-1, with TRBD1 matching 7 bases. Germline V CDR1 and CDR2: MNHNS, SASEGT. This CDR3 region has 14 residues. The V segment lost 6 bases and the J segment 0 bases; nucleotides outside the gene matches: 4. As DNA, the CDR3 is TGTGCCAGCAGGGCACAGGGGATGAACACTGAAGCTTTCTTT. Protein sequence: CASRAQGMNTEAFF.

About this clone: Compared with germline, one end of the junction differs, possibly owing to a read error. The V and J genes are TRBV5-6 and TRBJ2-7; a weak D match, TRBD2 (5 bases). The CDR3 is 11 amino acids. Per the germline V gene, CDR1 is SGHDT and CDR2 is YYEEEE. The CDR3 protein is CASSRSREQHF. The CDR3 bases are TGTGCCAGCAGCCGCTCCCGGGAACAGCACTTC.

The chain has TRBV7-6 and TRBJ1-1, with a possible D match to TRBD1 (6 bases). The CDR3 totals 15 residues. Looked up from germline, CDR1 is SGHVS and CDR2 is FNYEAQ. V was clipped by 3 bases and J by 3 bases, with 14 bases between them. CDR3 amino acids: CASSFRRTADTEAFF. In nucleotides, the CDR3 is TGTGCCAGCAGCTTCCGACGGACAGCGGACACTGAAGCTTTCTTT.

In the case of this clone: Other DNA variants within this sample encode the same CDR3. V usage is TRBV27 and J usage is TRBJ2-5; TRBD2 agrees at 7 bases. The ends lost 5 bases at V and 5 bases at J; junction bases unmatched: 5. From germline, CDR1 is MNHEY and CDR2 SMNVEV (reference sequence). This CDR3 spans 13 amino acids. The CDR3: CASSLPGGETQYF. CDR3 sequence (DNA): TGTGCCAGCAGTCTCCCCGGGGGGGAGACCCAGTACTTC.

This clone was detected only once. The chain carries TRBV7-9 and TRBJ1-2; D possibly corresponds to TRBD1 (6 bases). The CDR3 totals 15 residues. Looked up from germline, CDR1 is SEHNR and CDR2 is FQNEAQ (reference sequence). V lost 5 bases, J lost 4 bases, and 17 bases lay in between. This CDR3 reads CASSPNSGTPYGYTF. In DNA form, the CDR3 reads TGTGCCAGCAGCCCCAACTCCGGGACACCCTATGGCTACACCTTC.

V is TRBV30 and J is TRBJ2-3, with a possible D match to TRBD2 (6 bases). Per germline, CDR1 GTSNPN and CDR2 SVGIG (reference sequence). The CDR3 spans 15 residues. V was clipped by 4 bases and J by 5 bases, with 19 bases between them. CDR3 amino acids: CAWIPLPGLRDTQYF. The CDR3 bases are TGTGCCTGGATCCCCCTCCCGGGACTTAGAGATACGCAGTATTTT.

The gene calls are TRBV11-2 and TRBJ2-1; D may be TRBD1 (8 bases). There are 15 residues in the CDR3. Trimming removed 5 bases at V and 8 bases at J, with 19 bases between. Germline loops: CDR1 SGHAT, CDR2 FQNNGV. CDR3 loop: CASSPNRGGYDEQFF. DNA for the CDR3: TGTGCCAGCAGCCCCAACAGGGGGGGGTACGATGAGCAGTTCTTC.

CDR3 sequence: CASSGQGYFYEQYF. The CDR3 coding sequence is TGTGCCAGCAGTGGACAGGGCTATTTCTACGAGCAGTACTTC. The V gene is TRBV25-1, the J gene TRBJ2-7; 7 nucleotides line up with TRBD1. Per the germline V gene, CDR1 is MGHDK and CDR2 is SYGVNS. The CDR3 sequence is 14 residues long. Germline trimming cut 4 bases from V and 3 bases from J; bases unmatched to any gene: 6.

This chain connects TRBV5-1 to TRBJ2-2; 7 bases align to TRBD1. The germline CDR1 and CDR2 sequences are SGHRS and YFSETQ. V was pared by 0 bases and J by 2 bases, with 1 base of the junction left unmatched. CDR3 length: 15 residues. The CDR3 coding sequence is TGCGCCAGCAGCTTGGACAGGGGAAACACCGGGGAGCTGTTTTTT. It is translated as CASSLDRGNTGELFF. The full variable domain, in which reference TRBV5-1 and TRBJ2-2 provide the parts outside the CDR3, is KAGVTQTPRYLIKTRGQQVTLSCSPISGHRSVSWYQQTPGQGLQFLFEYFSETQRNKGNFPGRFSGRQFSNSRSEMNVSTLELGDSALYLCASSLDRGNTGELFFGEGSRLTVL.

V is TRBV18 and J is TRBJ1-1, with a weak D call TRBD1 (6 bases). This CDR3 is 11 amino acids long. The V and J ends lost 6 bases and 7 bases respectively, with 9 bases between them. Germline lookup yields CDR1 KGHSH and CDR2 LQKENI. The CDR3 spells CASSQQGEAFF. For the CDR3, the DNA is TGTGCCAGCTCCCAACAGGGTGAAGCTTTCTTT.

V is TRBV6-4 and J is TRBJ2-7; maybe TRBD1 (6 bases). The V end was cut by 6 bases, the J end by 0 bases, with 12 bases between. This CDR3 contains 14 residues. Germline V CDR1 and CDR2: MRHNA, SNTAGT. The CDR3 nucleotides are TGTGCCAGCAGACCCCAGGGGAGCTCCTACGAGCAGTACTTC. It is translated as CASRPQGSSYEQYF.

This chain uses TRBV28 with TRBJ2-5, with 10 positions matching TRBD2. CDR3 size: 18 residues. J was trimmed by 4 bases and V by 6 bases; bases with no gene match: 17. Germline V gene sequence: CDR1 MDHEN, CDR2 SYDVKM. The CDR3 here is CASSLPTALAGVRETQYF. For the CDR3, the DNA is TGTGCCAGCAGCCTTCCCACCGCCCTAGCGGGAGTTAGAGAGACCCAGTACTTC.

This chain connects TRBV25-1 to TRBJ2-5, with a weak D call TRBD2 (6 bases). The CDR3 runs 14 residues. The V end lost 3 bases, the J end lost 4 bases, and 12 bases lay between the germline ends. The germline CDR1 and CDR2 sequences are MGHDK and SYGVNS. This chain's CDR3 is CASSDRGAGETQYF. DNA for the CDR3: TGTGCCAGCAGTGACCGCGGAGCGGGAGAGACCCAGTACTTC.

This sequence joins TRBV7-6 and TRBJ2-7; 8 nucleotides align to TRBD2. The CDR3 is made up of 13 amino acids. Per germline, CDR1 SGHVS and CDR2 FNYEAQ. With 2 bases clipped from V and 5 bases from J, the junction kept 2 bases outside the gene matches. This CDR3 reads CASSLRSGDEQYF. For the CDR3, the DNA is TGTGCCAGCAGCTTACGTAGCGGGGACGAGCAGTACTTC.

This clone was seen only once. The chain joins TRBV29-1 to TRBJ2-7; no definite D call. V was clipped by 3 bases and J by 4 bases, with 16 bases between them. Germline V gives CDR1 SQVTM, CDR2 ANQGSEA. The CDR3 spans 14 residues. DNA of the CDR3: TGCAGCGTTGAGACGAATCATCCAGGATACGAGCAGTACTTC. Translated: CSVETNHPGYEQYF.

The J gene is TRBJ2-5, the V gene TRBV7-8, with 10 bases lining up with TRBD2. J lost 4 bases, V lost 5 bases, and 1 base had no gene match. CDR3 size: 13 residues. Per the germline V gene, CDR1 is SGHVS and CDR2 is FQNEAQ. The CDR3 DNA reads as TGTGCCAGCAGCCGGACTAGCGGAGAGACCCAGTACTTC. Its translation is CASSRTSGETQYF.

The chain is built from TRBV11-2 and TRBJ2-7; D remains ambiguous. V dropped 1 base and J dropped 0 bases, with 10 bases sitting between them. The CDR3 covers 15 residues. Germline loops: CDR1 SGHAT, CDR2 FQNNGV. The CDR3 bases are TGTGCCAGCAGCTTAGGTCCGGGTTTCTCCTACGAGCAGTACTTC. Translation: CASSLGPGFSYEQYF.

The chain carries TRBV5-6 and TRBJ2-1; the match to TRBD2 covers 11 bases. Unmatched junction bases numbered 7, after V lost 5 bases and J lost 6 bases. The CDR3 is made up of 15 amino acids. Germline CDR1 SGHDT, CDR2 YYEEEE. CDR3 residues: CASSTGTSGINEQFF. CDR3 bases: TGTGCCAGCAGTACCGGGACTAGCGGAATCAATGAGCAGTTCTTC.

The rearrangement joins TRBV18 to TRBJ1-1, with D possibly TRBD1 on 5 matching bases. V was cut by 6 bases and J by 7 bases, with 12 bases left in between. Germline V gives CDR1 KGHSH, CDR2 LQKENI. The CDR3 extends over 12 amino acids. The CDR3 coding sequence is TGTGCCAGCTCCGACAGATTCGGTGAAGCTTTCTTT. This gives the protein CASSDRFGEAFF.